Shown below are 30 T cell receptor beta chains from a single sample sequenced in a study of blood T cell repertoires in COVID-19. Some clones are missing from TCRdb's copy, which holds only in-frame ones; the method was immunoSEQ multiplex PCR. The sample contains about 400,000 clones, approximately 90% of which appear only once. Sequenced sample: peripheral blood. Receptors originate from a woman in her thirties with active or convalescent COVID-19.

This clone was picked up a small number of times. The chain employs TRBV10-3 and TRBJ2-1; 7 bases match TRBD2. This CDR3 contains 17 residues. CDR1 and CDR2 (germline): ENHRY, SYGVKD. With V trimmed by 0 bases and J by 2 bases, 7 bases remained unmatched. CDR3 DNA: TGTGCCATCAGTGAGTCGAGGGCTAGCGGAGCCTACAATGAGCAGTTCTTC. Translated, it gives CAISESRASGAYNEQFF.

This sequence joins TRBV14 and TRBJ2-1, with a tentative D call TRBD2 (5 bases). V shed 2 bases and J shed 4 bases, with 9 bases lying between them. In germline, CDR1 is SGHDN, CDR2 FVKESK. The CDR3 sequence is 14 residues long. CDR3 sequence reads: CASSQSGPYNEQFF. Here the CDR3 DNA reads TGTGCCAGCAGCCAAAGCGGACCTTACAATGAGCAGTTCTTC.

The genes are TRBV5-1 and TRBJ2-7, with 11 bases identical to TRBD2. CDR1 SGHRS and CDR2 YFSETQ come from the germline V gene. J gave up 3 bases and V 2 bases, and 4 bases lay outside the gene matches. CDR3 length: 15 residues. As DNA, the CDR3 is TGCGCCAGCAGCTTTCTAGCGGGGGGCCTCTACGAGCAGTACTTC. It encodes CASSFLAGGLYEQYF.

The rearrangement links TRBV6-5 to TRBJ1-5; D might be TRBD1 (5 bases). From germline, CDR1 is MNHEY and CDR2 SVGAGI. The CDR3 totals 15 residues. The V end lost 6 bases, the J end lost 9 bases, and 21 bases lay between the germline ends. The CDR3 DNA is TGTGCCAGCAGCGAGACCCGGACACCGTTCTCGCCCCAGCATTTT. This sequence encodes CASSETRTPFSPQHF.

This clone was counted only a few times. This chain uses TRBV11-2 with TRBJ1-2; TRBD1 aligns across 10 bases. The CDR3 extends over 15 amino acids. From germline, CDR1 is SGHAT and CDR2 FQNNGV. J was trimmed by 3 bases and V by 8 bases; bases with no gene match: 9. CDR3 residues: CASHERDRGDYGYTF. CDR3 DNA: TGTGCCAGCCACGAAAGGGACAGGGGAGACTATGGCTACACCTTC. The full variable domain, with the rest looked up from reference TRBV11-2 and TRBJ1-2, is EAGVAQSPRYKIIEKRQSVAFWCNPISGHATLYWYQQILGQGPKLLIQFQNNGVVDDSQLPKDRFSAERLKGVDSTLKIQPAKLEDSAVYLCASHERDRGDYGYTFGSGTRLTVV.

The V gene is TRBV7-2, the J gene TRBJ2-3; 9 bases agree with TRBD2. This CDR3 region has 16 residues. J was trimmed by 6 bases and V by 0 bases; bases with no gene match: 7. The germline gives CDR1 SGHTA, CDR2 FQGNSA. The CDR3 DNA is TGTGCCAGCAGCTTAGCGCTAAGCGGGGGGTTGGATACGCAGTATTTT. This sequence encodes CASSLALSGGLDTQYF. Based on the CDR3 plus reference TRBV7-2 and TRBJ2-3, the full variable domain is GAGVSQSPSNKVTEKGKDVELRCDPISGHTALYWYRQSLGQGLEFLIYFQGNSAPDKSGLPSDRFSAERTGGSVSTLTIQRTQQEDSAVYLCASSLALSGGLDTQYFGPGTRLTVL.

The V and J genes are TRBV4-1 and TRBJ1-1; D call uncertain. The V gene lost 1 base and the J gene lost 6 bases, with 21 bases spanning the gap. The germline V gene has CDR1 MGHRA and CDR2 YSYEKL. The CDR3 consists of 17 residues. DNA for the CDR3: TGCGCCAGCAGCCAAGTGATGGAGGACCTCGTTCGCGCTGAAGCTTTCTTT. This codes for CASSQVMEDLVRAEAFF.

The chain recombines TRBV10-2 with TRBJ2-5, with D perhaps TRBD2 (5 bases). CDR1 and CDR2 from the germline V gene are WSHSY and SAAADI. The length of the CDR3 is 18 residues. V was cut by 2 bases and J by 1 base, with 20 bases left in between. CDR3 in DNA: TGCGCCAGCAGTGAGCCCTCCCGCTTACTAGTTCCCCAAGAGACCCAGTACTTC. Translated: CASSEPSRLLVPQETQYF.

This chain links TRBV11-1 with TRBJ1-5; maybe TRBD1 (6 bases). This CDR3 is 14 amino acids long. Germline CDR1 and CDR2: SGHAT and FQDESV (reference sequence). V lost 5 bases and J lost 9, with 17 bases in between. The DNA for the CDR3 is TGTGCCAGCAGCCTCAGGGGCCGGGATGGGCCCCAGCATTTT. Its protein product is CASSLRGRDGPQHF.

The rearrangement joins TRBV6-5 to TRBJ2-7; the match to TRBD2 covers 9 bases. J was trimmed by 3 bases and V by 3 bases; bases with no gene match: 6. The germline gives CDR1 MNHEY, CDR2 SVGAGI. The CDR3 length is 15 residues. The CDR3 region has the DNA TGTGCCAGCAGTTATGGGACTAGCAGCCACTACGAGCAGTACTTC. This encodes CASSYGTSSHYEQYF.

The gene calls are TRBV5-4 and TRBJ1-1; perhaps TRBD1 as D (6 bases). The CDR3 has 14 residues. V was pared by 4 bases and J by 1 base, with 11 bases between. Germline lookup yields CDR1 SGHNT and CDR2 YYREEE (reference sequence). CDR3 in amino acids: CASSGDTSNTEAFF. The CDR3 region has the DNA TGTGCCAGCAGCGGGGACACCTCGAACACTGAAGCTTTCTTT.

The rearrangement uses TRBV2 and TRBJ1-2; maybe TRBD1 (6 bases). The germline V gene has CDR1 SNHLY and CDR2 FYNNEI. The CDR3 has 13 amino acids. Trimming shortened V by 8 bases and J by 1 base, and 11 bases separated the two germline ends. CDR3 protein: CASQGIVNYGYTF. In nucleotides, the CDR3 is TGTGCCAGCCAGGGGATCGTTAACTATGGCTACACCTTC.

This chain uses TRBV4-2 with TRBJ2-4; TRBD1 agrees at 7 bases. Per the germline V gene, CDR1 is LGHNA and CDR2 is YNFKEQ. The trim removed 0 bases at V and 5 bases at J, leaving 4 bases unmatched. This CDR3 has 15 amino acids. The CDR3 reads CASSQDGTGENIQYF. The CDR3 DNA is TGTGCCAGCAGCCAAGACGGCACAGGGGAAAACATTCAGTACTTC.

The count of this clone is one. V and J are TRBV5-1 and TRBJ1-2, with no clear D. Deletions cut 0 bases from V and 4 bases from J, with 7 bases between. Germline values: CDR1 SGHRS, CDR2 YFSETQ. The CDR3 totals 13 residues. The CDR3 nucleotides read TGCGCCAGCAGCTTGGAGGAGCCCTATGGCTACACCTTC. This translates into CASSLEEPYGYTF.

The genes are TRBV10-3 and TRBJ1-5; D is unresolved. This CDR3 is 14 amino acids long. Germline V gene lookup returns CDR1 ENHRY and CDR2 SYGVKD. Trimming removed 2 bases from V and 7 bases from J, with 12 bases in between. The chain's CDR3 is CAISEGDSGQPQHF. The CDR3, as DNA: TGTGCCATCAGTGAGGGTGATAGCGGCCAGCCCCAGCATTTT.

A word on this clone: The same CDR3 is also encoded by other DNA sequences in this sample. V gene TRBV2 combines with J gene TRBJ2-1; the match to TRBD2 covers 10 bases. Germline V gene data show CDR1 as SNHLY and CDR2 as FYNNEI. The CDR3 runs 14 residues. J was trimmed by 9 bases and V by 6 bases; bases with no gene match: 8. CDR3 coding DNA: TGTGCCAGCAGCCCTGGGTTAGCGGGAGGTGAGCAGTTCTTC. Encoded protein: CASSPGLAGGEQFF.

The rearrangement links TRBV3-1 (or the pseudogene TRBV3-2) to TRBJ2-6; 7 bases are shared with TRBD1. CDR3 size: 17 residues. With 4 bases clipped from V and 0 bases from J, the junction kept 6 bases outside the gene matches. Looked up from germline, CDR1 is LGHDT and CDR2 is YNNKEL (reference sequence). The CDR3 reads CASSPPTGTSGANVLTF. The CDR3 coding sequence is TGTGCCAGCAGCCCCCCGACAGGGACCTCTGGGGCCAACGTCCTGACTTTC.

With respect to this clone: Within the sample, other DNA sequences also encode this same CDR3. The rearrangement links TRBV5-1 to TRBJ2-2, with TRBD2 matching over 8 bases. J gave up 7 bases and V 1 base, and 9 bases lay outside the gene matches. CDR1 and CDR2 from the germline V gene are SGHRS and YFSETQ. This CDR3 has 16 amino acids. This chain's CDR3 is CASSLTAAGDSGELFF. Written as DNA, the CDR3 is TGCGCCAGCAGCTTGACGGCAGCGGGAGATAGCGGGGAGCTGTTTTTT.

The V gene is TRBV16, the J gene TRBJ1-3, with TRBD1 identical over 7 bases. V shed 7 bases and J 0 bases; nucleotides not matched to a gene: 6. This CDR3 is 15 amino acids long. Per the germline V gene, CDR1 is KGHSY and CDR2 is FQNENV. CDR3 in DNA: TGTGCCAGCACCCAGAGACAGGGCTCTGGAAACACCATATATTTT. Encoded protein: CASTQRQGSGNTIYF.

The gene calls are TRBV11-2 and TRBJ1-5; D not resolved. The CDR3 contains 14 residues. V was pared by 2 bases and J by 0 bases, with 5 bases between. Germline lookup yields CDR1 SGHAT and CDR2 FQNNGV. This chain's CDR3 is CASSLTDSNQPQHF. The CDR3 DNA follows: TGTGCCAGCAGCTTAACAGATAGCAATCAGCCCCAGCATTTT.

The chain uses TRBV5-1 and TRBJ2-1, with 9 bases identical to TRBD1. The V segment lost 0 bases and the J segment 10 bases; nucleotides outside the gene matches: 2. Germline V gives CDR1 SGHRS, CDR2 YFSETQ. CDR3 length: 13 residues. The CDR3 protein is CASSLGTGAEQFF. The CDR3 DNA reads TGCGCCAGCAGCTTGGGGACAGGGGCCGAGCAGTTCTTC.

This rearrangement joins TRBV5-1 to TRBJ2-7; D is unresolved. V lost 0 bases and J lost 7, with 11 bases in between. The CDR3 has 13 residues. CDR1 and CDR2 (germline): SGHRS, YFSETQ. This CDR3 is CASSLASGWEQYF. The CDR3, as DNA: TGCGCCAGCAGCTTGGCCTCAGGTTGGGAGCAGTACTTC. Full variable domain (remainder filled in from reference TRBV5-1 and TRBJ2-7): KAGVTQTPRYLIKTRGQQVTLSCSPISGHRSVSWYQQTPGQGLQFLFEYFSETQRNKGNFPGRFSGRQFSNSRSEMNVSTLELGDSALYLCASSLASGWEQYFGPGTRLTVT.

V gene TRBV11-2 combines with J gene TRBJ2-1; 9 positions match TRBD2. V lost 7 bases to trimming and J lost 5 bases; unmatched junction nucleotides: 18. CDR1 and CDR2 (germline): SGHAT, FQNNGV. This CDR3 is 18 amino acids long. The CDR3 here is CASTKGLAGTQKHNEQFF. As DNA, the CDR3 is TGTGCCAGCACCAAGGGTCTAGCGGGAACCCAGAAGCACAATGAGCAGTTCTTC.

The chain employs TRBV2 and TRBJ2-2; 7 positions agree with TRBD1. Germline assignment: CDR1 SNHLY and CDR2 FYNNEI. The CDR3 runs to 15 residues. The ends lost 5 bases at V and 0 bases at J; junction bases unmatched: 3. The CDR3 loop reads CASSLQGTNTGELFF. The CDR3, as DNA: TGTGCCAGCAGTCTACAGGGGACGAACACCGGGGAGCTGTTTTTT.

With regard to this clone: Other DNA sequences of this sample code for an identical CDR3. V and J are TRBV6-5 and TRBJ2-7; 9 bases map to TRBD1. This CDR3 spans 15 amino acids. In germline, CDR1 is MNHEY, CDR2 SVGAGI. With 1 base clipped from V and 4 bases from J, the junction kept 5 bases outside the gene matches. For the CDR3, the DNA is TGTGCCAGCAGTTACTTCTTGGGACAGGGTTACGAGCAGTACTTC. Protein sequence: CASSYFLGQGYEQYF.

The V and J genes are TRBV18 and TRBJ1-1; 8 bases match TRBD1. There are 15 residues in the CDR3. From germline, CDR1 is KGHSH and CDR2 LQKENI. V was clipped by 4 bases and J by 3 bases; unmatched bases: 7. The CDR3 reads CASSLGTGGDTEAFF. Written as DNA, the CDR3 is TGTGCCAGCTCACTAGGGACAGGCGGGGACACTGAAGCTTTCTTT.

The chain uses TRBV3-1 (or the pseudogene TRBV3-2) and TRBJ2-7; 9 bases are shared with TRBD1. There are 19 residues in the CDR3. V gave up 0 bases and J gave up 4 bases; unmatched junction bases: 16. Germline V lookup: CDR1 LGHDT, CDR2 YNNKEL (reference sequence). The CDR3 here is CASSQEIGWGDRDAYEQYF. The CDR3 bases are TGTGCCAGCAGCCAAGAAATCGGGTGGGGGGACAGGGATGCGTACGAGCAGTACTTC.

This clone was seen only once. The chain recombines TRBV4-1 with TRBJ2-5; 8 bases match TRBD2. Germline V gene sequence: CDR1 MGHRA, CDR2 YSYEKL. This CDR3 is 15 amino acids long. V gave up 1 base and J gave up 5 bases; unmatched junction bases: 6. In DNA, the CDR3 is TGCGCCAGCAGCCAAGGAGCGGGAGTGTTGGAGACCCAGTACTTC. Translated, it gives CASSQGAGVLETQYF.

This chain links TRBV27 with TRBJ1-5, with D possibly being TRBD1 (6 bases). There are 14 residues in the CDR3. Per the germline V gene, CDR1 is MNHEY and CDR2 is SMNVEV (reference sequence). V was trimmed by 6 bases and J by 3 bases, leaving 12 bases between them. CDR3 DNA: TGTGCCAGCAGCCTAGACAGGTCCAATCAGCCCCAGCATTTT. Residues: CASSLDRSNQPQHF.

The chain couples TRBV9 to TRBJ1-1; 7 nucleotides match TRBD1. The CDR3 has 15 residues. V shed 4 bases and J 5 bases; nucleotides not matched to a gene: 11. CDR1 is SGDLS, CDR2 YYNGEE, per germline. CDR3 in DNA: TGTGCCAGCAGCCTCAGACAGGGTTTGGGTACTGAAGCTTTCTTT. The encoded protein is CASSLRQGLGTEAFF.